This TCR beta chain was sequenced during a study of T cells after yellow fever vaccination. V was shortened by 3 bases and J by 0 bases, with 17 bases between the two germline ends. This CDR3 spans 18 amino acids. CDR1 is LGHNA, CDR2 YSLEER, per germline. In making TCR cDNA, 5'RACE template switching added a universal primer site and UMIs to it. TCRdb re-derived calls from the 5' RACE reads in MiXCR, one entry per CDR3 protein. The sample lists around 330,000 distinct CDR3 sequences; 3.6% were seen once. Here the sequenced sample was PBMCs, taken on the day of the yellow fever booster vaccination. This chain joins TRBV4-3 and TRBJ1-4, with TRBD1 as a possible D gene (5 bases). This TCR was sampled from a man between 18 and 35 years old who received the YFV17D yellow fever vaccine. The CDR3 region has the DNA TGCGCCAGCAGCCACTATTTCGGGACGTTTGCAACTAATGAAAAACTGTTTTTT. Protein sequence: CASSHYFGTFATNEKLFF.